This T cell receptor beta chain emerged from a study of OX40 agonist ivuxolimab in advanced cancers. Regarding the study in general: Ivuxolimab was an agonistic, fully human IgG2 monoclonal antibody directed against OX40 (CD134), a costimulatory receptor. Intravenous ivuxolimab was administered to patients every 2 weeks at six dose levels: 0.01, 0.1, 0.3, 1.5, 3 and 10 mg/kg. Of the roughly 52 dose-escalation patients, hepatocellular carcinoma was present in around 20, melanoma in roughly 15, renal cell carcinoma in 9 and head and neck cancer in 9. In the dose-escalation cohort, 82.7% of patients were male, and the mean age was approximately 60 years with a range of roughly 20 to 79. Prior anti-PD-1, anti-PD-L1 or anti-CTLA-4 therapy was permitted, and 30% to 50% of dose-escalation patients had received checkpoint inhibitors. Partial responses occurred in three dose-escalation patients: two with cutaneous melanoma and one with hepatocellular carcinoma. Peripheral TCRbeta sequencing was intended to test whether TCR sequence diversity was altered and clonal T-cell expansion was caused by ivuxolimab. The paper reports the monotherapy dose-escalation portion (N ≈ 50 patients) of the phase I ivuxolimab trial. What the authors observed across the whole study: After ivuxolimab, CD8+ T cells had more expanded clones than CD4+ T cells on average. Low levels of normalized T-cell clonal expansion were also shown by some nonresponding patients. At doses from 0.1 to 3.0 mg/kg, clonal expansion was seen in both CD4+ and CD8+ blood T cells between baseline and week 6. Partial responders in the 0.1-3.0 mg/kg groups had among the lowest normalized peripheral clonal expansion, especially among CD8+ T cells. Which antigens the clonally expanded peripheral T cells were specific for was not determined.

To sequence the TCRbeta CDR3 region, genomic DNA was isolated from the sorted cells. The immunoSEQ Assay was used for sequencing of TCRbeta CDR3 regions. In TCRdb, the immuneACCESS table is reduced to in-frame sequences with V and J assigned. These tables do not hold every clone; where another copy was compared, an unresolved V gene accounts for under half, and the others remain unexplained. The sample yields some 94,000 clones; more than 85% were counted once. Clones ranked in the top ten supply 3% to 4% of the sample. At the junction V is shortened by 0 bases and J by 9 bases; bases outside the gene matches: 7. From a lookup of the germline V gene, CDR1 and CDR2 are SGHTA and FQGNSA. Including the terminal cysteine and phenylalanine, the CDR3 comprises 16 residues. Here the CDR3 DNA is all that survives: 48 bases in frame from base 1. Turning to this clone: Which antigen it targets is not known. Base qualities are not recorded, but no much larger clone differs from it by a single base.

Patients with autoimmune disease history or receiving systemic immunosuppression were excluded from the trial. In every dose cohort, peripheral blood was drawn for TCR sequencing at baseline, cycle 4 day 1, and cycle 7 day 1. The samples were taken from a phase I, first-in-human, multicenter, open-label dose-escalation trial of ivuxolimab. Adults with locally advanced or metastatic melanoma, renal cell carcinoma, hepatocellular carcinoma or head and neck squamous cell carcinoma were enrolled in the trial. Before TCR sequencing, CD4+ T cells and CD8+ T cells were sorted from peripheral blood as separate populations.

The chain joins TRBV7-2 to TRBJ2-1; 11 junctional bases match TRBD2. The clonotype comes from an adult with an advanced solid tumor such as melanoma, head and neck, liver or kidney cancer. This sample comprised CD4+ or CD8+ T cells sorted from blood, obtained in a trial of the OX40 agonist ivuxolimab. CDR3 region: CASSLAASGGTSEQFF. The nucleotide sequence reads TGTGCCAGCAGCTTAGCGGCTAGCGGGGGGACGAGTGAGCAGTTCTTC.